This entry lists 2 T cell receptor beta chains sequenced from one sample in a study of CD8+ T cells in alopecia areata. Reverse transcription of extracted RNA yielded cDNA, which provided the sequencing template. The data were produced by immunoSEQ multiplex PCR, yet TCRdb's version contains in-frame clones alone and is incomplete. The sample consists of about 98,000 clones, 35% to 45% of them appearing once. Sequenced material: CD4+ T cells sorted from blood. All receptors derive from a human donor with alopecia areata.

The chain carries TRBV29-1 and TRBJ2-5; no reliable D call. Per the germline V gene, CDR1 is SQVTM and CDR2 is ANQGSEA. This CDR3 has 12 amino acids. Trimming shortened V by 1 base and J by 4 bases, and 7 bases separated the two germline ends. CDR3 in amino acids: CSVEAPGETQYF. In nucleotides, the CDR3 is TGCAGCGTTGAAGCGCCGGGAGAGACCCAGTACTTC.

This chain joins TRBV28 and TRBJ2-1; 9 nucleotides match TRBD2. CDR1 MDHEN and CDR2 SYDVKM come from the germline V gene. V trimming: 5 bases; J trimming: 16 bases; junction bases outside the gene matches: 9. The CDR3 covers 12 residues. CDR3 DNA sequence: TGTGCCAGCAGTCACCCGGGACTAGCTCTATTCTTC. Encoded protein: CASSHPGLALFF.